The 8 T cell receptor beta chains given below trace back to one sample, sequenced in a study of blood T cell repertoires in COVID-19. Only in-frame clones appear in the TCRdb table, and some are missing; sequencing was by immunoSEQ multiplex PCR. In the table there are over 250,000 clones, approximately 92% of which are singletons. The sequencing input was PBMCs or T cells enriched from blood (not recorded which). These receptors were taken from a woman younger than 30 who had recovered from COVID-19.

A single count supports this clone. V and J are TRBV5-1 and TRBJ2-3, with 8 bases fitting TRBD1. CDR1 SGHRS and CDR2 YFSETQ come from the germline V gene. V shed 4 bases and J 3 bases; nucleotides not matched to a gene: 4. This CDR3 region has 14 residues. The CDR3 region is CASSAGQGTDTQYF. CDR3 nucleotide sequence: TGCGCCAGCAGCGCAGGACAGGGAACAGATACGCAGTATTTT.

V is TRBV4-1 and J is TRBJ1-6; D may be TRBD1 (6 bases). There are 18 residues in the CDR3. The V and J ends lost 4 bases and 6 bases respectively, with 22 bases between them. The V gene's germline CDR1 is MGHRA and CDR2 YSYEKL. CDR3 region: CASSPTLPGASINSPLHF. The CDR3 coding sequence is TGCGCCAGCAGCCCGACCCTGCCAGGGGCCTCGATTAATTCACCCCTCCACTTT.

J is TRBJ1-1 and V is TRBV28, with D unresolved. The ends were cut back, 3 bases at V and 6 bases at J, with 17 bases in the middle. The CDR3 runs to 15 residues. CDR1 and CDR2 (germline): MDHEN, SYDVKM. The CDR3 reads CASSFKGRVAPEAFF. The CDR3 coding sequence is TGTGCCAGCAGTTTCAAAGGGAGAGTAGCTCCTGAAGCTTTCTTT. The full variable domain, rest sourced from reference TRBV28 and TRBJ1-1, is DVKVTQSSRYLVKRTGEKVFLECVQDMDHENMFWYRQDPGLGLRLIYFSYDVKMKEKGDIPEGYSVSREKKERFSLILESASTNQTSMYLCASSFKGRVAPEAFFGQGTRLTVV.

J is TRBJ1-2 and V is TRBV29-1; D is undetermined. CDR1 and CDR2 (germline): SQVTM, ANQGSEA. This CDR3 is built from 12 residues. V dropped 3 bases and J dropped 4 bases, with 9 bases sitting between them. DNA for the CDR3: TGCAGCGTTGAGGCCGAGCGCTATGGCTACACCTTC. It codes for CSVEAERYGYTF.

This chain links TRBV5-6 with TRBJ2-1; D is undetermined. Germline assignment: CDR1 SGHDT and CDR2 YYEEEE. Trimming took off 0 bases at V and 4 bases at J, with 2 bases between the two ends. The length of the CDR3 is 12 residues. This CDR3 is CASSLAYNEQFF. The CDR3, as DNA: TGTGCCAGCAGCTTGGCATACAATGAGCAGTTCTTC.

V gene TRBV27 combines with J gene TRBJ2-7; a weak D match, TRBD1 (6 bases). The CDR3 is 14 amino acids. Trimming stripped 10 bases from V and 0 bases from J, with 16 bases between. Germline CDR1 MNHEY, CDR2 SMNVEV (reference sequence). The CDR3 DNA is TGTGCCACCAACAGGGCATTTGGCTCCTACGAGCAGTACTTC. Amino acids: CATNRAFGSYEQYF.

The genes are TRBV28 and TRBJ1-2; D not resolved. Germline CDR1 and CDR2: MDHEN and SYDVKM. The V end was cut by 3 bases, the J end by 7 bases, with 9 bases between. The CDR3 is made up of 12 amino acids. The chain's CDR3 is CASSFRLRGYTF. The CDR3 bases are TGTGCCAGCAGTTTTCGGTTGCGTGGCTACACCTTC.

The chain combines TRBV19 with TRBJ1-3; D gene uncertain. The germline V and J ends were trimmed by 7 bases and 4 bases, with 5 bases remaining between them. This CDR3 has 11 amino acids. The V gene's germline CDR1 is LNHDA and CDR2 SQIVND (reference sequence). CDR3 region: CASISGNTIYF. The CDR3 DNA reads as TGTGCCAGTATTTCGGGAAACACCATATATTTT.